The source of this TCR beta chain is a study of T-cell reconstitution after alpha-beta-depleted transplantation in children. Broader study findings: Surviving recipient T cells and thymic progenitors produced the high day-60 TCRbeta diversity seen in some patients. Alpha-beta T cells present about two months after transplant were reported to originate from several hundred expanded graft clones. T cells produced anew were the main source of T-cell counts and diversity one year after transplant.

Notes on this clonotype: The antigen remains unidentified.

This sample's TCRbeta library carried unique molecular identifier barcodes. TCRdb reprocessed the PCR reads via MiXCR and lists one record per CDR3 protein. The sample contains some 600,000 distinct CDR3 sequences, about an eighth of which appear only once. The input for sequencing was PBMCs, mostly from graft donor cells, taken 360 days after TCRalphabeta/CD19-depleted stem cell transplant. The TCR sequence derives from a male patient between 10 and 17 years old who had a stem cell transplant for acute myeloid leukemia, so the T cells may come from the graft donor.

The CDR3 protein is CSAASGLPSDEQFF. CDR3 DNA: TGCAGTGCGGCTTCTGGACTACCATCTGATGAGCAGTTCTTC. V and J are TRBV20-1 and TRBJ2-1, with TRBD2 as a possible D gene (6 bases). Germline assignment: CDR1 DFQATT and CDR2 SNEGSKA (reference sequence). This CDR3 comprises 14 residues. Trimming cost V 6 bases and J 8 bases, with 20 bases left between them.